Below are 7 T cell receptor beta chains sequenced from a single sample in a study of T-cell reconstitution after alpha-beta-depleted transplantation in children. Unique molecular identifiers were incorporated into the prepared TCRbeta library. MiXCR, applied by TCRdb to the PCR reads, yields one record per CDR3 protein. The table lists hundreds of thousands of distinct CDR3 sequences, around 12% of them singletons. The sequences come from PBMCs from the stem cell graft donor, collected from the stem cell graft. These receptors were taken from a human donor who donated a stem cell graft to a child with acute lymphoblastic leukemia.

V usage is TRBV6-2 or TRBV6-3 and J usage is TRBJ2-7, with TRBD2 matching over 10 bases. Trimming took 5 bases from V and 0 from J; bases not matched to a gene: 7. This CDR3 has 16 amino acids. The V gene's germline CDR1 is MNHEY and CDR2 SVGEGT. The CDR3 DNA is TGTGCCAGCAGTCGACCTAGCGGGGGCAACTCCTACGAGCAGTACTTC. Protein product: CASSRPSGGNSYEQYF.

This clonotype was detected ten times or more. The gene calls are TRBV20-1 and TRBJ1-1; D remains ambiguous. V shed 6 bases and J shed 3 bases, with 14 bases lying between them. CDR3 length: 13 residues. Looked up from germline, CDR1 is DFQATT and CDR2 is SNEGSKA (reference sequence). The CDR3 coding sequence is TGCAGTGCCCTCGCCGGGGTGGACACTGAAGCTTTCTTT. Its translation: CSALAGVDTEAFF.

This clonotype has more than one count but fewer than ten. The genes are TRBV20-1 and TRBJ1-5; weak D call: TRBD1 (5 bases). Germline values: CDR1 DFQATT, CDR2 SNEGSKA (reference sequence). The CDR3 runs 16 residues. V lost 5 bases, J lost 6 bases, and 23 bases lay in between. The CDR3 sequence: CSAFKAAGIESQPQHF. CDR3 DNA sequence: TGCAGTGCTTTCAAAGCCGCAGGGATCGAGAGTCAGCCCCAGCATTTT.

J is TRBJ1-2 and V is TRBV30, with D possibly being TRBD1 (5 bases). V was cut by 2 bases and J by 1 base, with 8 bases left in between. Germline V CDR1 and CDR2: GTSNPN, SVGIG (reference sequence). The CDR3 has 13 residues. CDR3 DNA: TGTGCCTGGAGTCAACAGGTTAACTATGGCTACACCTTC. It yields the protein CAWSQQVNYGYTF.

This clonotype was recorded at least ten times. V gene TRBV7-2 combines with J gene TRBJ2-6; possibly TRBD1 for D (6 bases). V was trimmed by 2 bases and J by 0 bases, leaving 8 bases between them. The CDR3 runs to 16 residues. CDR1 SGHTA and CDR2 FQGNSA come from the germline V gene. This CDR3 reads CASSLQGTSGANVLTF. CDR3 nucleotides: TGTGCCAGCAGCTTACAGGGGACCTCTGGGGCCAACGTCCTGACTTTC.

This clonotype has at least ten counts. The chain links TRBV29-1 to TRBJ2-2; D gene ambiguous. Per germline, CDR1 SQVTM and CDR2 ANQGSEA. The V gene lost 3 bases and the J gene lost 4 bases, with 9 bases spanning the gap. The CDR3 runs 13 residues. CDR3 in amino acids: CSVDWSSTGELFF. In DNA form, the CDR3 reads TGCAGCGTTGATTGGTCGAGCACCGGGGAGCTGTTTTTT.

In this sample, this clonotype turned up many times. CDR3 nucleotides: TGTGCCAGCAGCTTAGATCGAAGGGGACAGAAAGAGACCCAGTACTTC. It translates to CASSLDRRGQKETQYF. The chain has TRBV7-9 and TRBJ2-5, with 7 bases aligning to TRBD1. The junction had 8 bases not matched to a gene; V was cut back by 1 base and J by 3 bases. This CDR3 has 16 amino acids. The germline V gene encodes CDR1 SEHNR and CDR2 FQNEAQ (reference sequence).